Each of the 28 T cell receptor beta chains below was sequenced from the same sample in a study of vaccination and CD4 T cells after COVID-19. Their target antigens are unknown. The assay that was used to sequence DNA from cultured CD4+ T cells was the Oncomine TCR Beta short-read assay. TCRdb processed the PCR reads anew with MiXCR; each CDR3 protein has one entry. The table lists about 7,000 distinct CDR3 sequences, roughly 27% of them singletons. Indicated treatment: approximately nine-day PBMC culture with coronavirus spike peptide pools or control peptides (ViraFEST assay). The sequences come from CD4+ T cells from blood, cultured in vitro, collected after SARS-CoV-2 vaccination. These receptors came from a human donor who had recovered from COVID-19.

The sample holds a few counts of this clonotype. This rearrangement joins TRBV20-1 to TRBJ2-7, with D maybe TRBD2 (5 bases). V was shortened by 2 bases and J by 5 bases, with 10 bases between the two germline ends. This CDR3 spans 12 amino acids. Germline CDR1 DFQATT, CDR2 SNEGSKA (reference sequence). CDR3 bases: TGCAGTGCTAGACGGGGTTCCAACGAGCAGTACTTC. It specifies CSARRGSNEQYF.

V usage is TRBV21-1 and J usage is TRBJ1-2. TRBV21-1 is recorded as a pseudogene. This CDR3 contains 14 residues. The CDR3 protein is CASSPDVSDYGYTF. As DNA, the CDR3 is TGTGCCAGCAGCCCCGATGTGTCGGACTATGGCTACACCTTC.

This clonotype came up a few times. V gene TRBV6-2 or TRBV6-3 combines with J gene TRBJ2-5; no reliable D call. The CDR3 is 13 amino acids. Trimming shortened V by 5 bases and J by 3 bases, and 10 bases separated the two germline ends. Looked up from germline, CDR1 is MNHEY and CDR2 is SVGEGT. In nucleotides, the CDR3 is TGTGCCAGCAGTCACGACCTGGAAGAGACCCAGTACTTC. Translated: CASSHDLEETQYF.

CDR3 sequence: CASSGGPDYEQYF. The CDR3 region has the DNA TGTGCCAGCAGCGGGGGGCCGGATTACGAGCAGTACTTC. This chain uses TRBV7-8 with TRBJ2-7; D possibly uses TRBD1 or TRBD2 (6 bases each). Between the trimmed V and J ends, which lost 5 bases and 4 bases, there was a span of 12 bases. CDR3 length equals 13 residues. CDR1 and CDR2 from the germline V gene are SGHVS and FQNEAQ.

V usage is TRBV15 and J usage is TRBJ2-3, with 10 positions matching TRBD2. J was trimmed by 5 bases and V by 4 bases; bases with no gene match: 6. Germline V lookup: CDR1 LNHNV, CDR2 YYDKDF (reference sequence). This CDR3 has 15 residues. The CDR3 DNA is TGTGCCACCAGCAACAGCGGGGGGGCTGGAGATACGCAGTATTTT. This gives the protein CATSNSGGAGDTQYF.

The CDR3 sequence: CSARAGIWGRELFF. As DNA, the CDR3 is TGCAGTGCTAGAGCGGGGATATGGGGCAGGGAGCTGTTTTTT. The chain has TRBV20-1 and TRBJ2-2; D might be TRBD1 or TRBD2, each matching 5 bases. Per germline, CDR1 DFQATT and CDR2 SNEGSKA (reference sequence). The CDR3 covers 14 residues. Trimming removed 1 base from V and 9 bases from J, with 15 bases in between.

The V call is TRBV7-8, the J call TRBJ2-2, with TRBD1 matching 7 bases. There are 14 residues in the CDR3. Losses at the gene ends were 5 bases for V and 5 bases for J; bases not matched to a gene: 5. Germline V gene data show CDR1 as SGHVS and CDR2 as FQNEAQ. The chain's CDR3 is CASSPATGTGELFF. The DNA for the CDR3 is TGTGCCAGCAGCCCCGCGACAGGGACCGGGGAGCTGTTTTTT.

The chain combines TRBV20-1 with TRBJ2-2; D remains unclear. The CDR3 spans 12 residues. The germline gives CDR1 DFQATT, CDR2 SNEGSKA (reference sequence). Trimming took off 6 bases at V and 3 bases at J, with 8 bases between the two ends. Written as DNA, the CDR3 is TGCAGTGCGCCTAAGGACACCGGGGAGCTGTTTTTT. Encoded protein: CSAPKDTGELFF.

This chain joins TRBV7-2 and TRBJ2-3; TRBD2 is a possible D gene (5 bases). Germline-derived CDR1 and CDR2 are SGHTA and FQGNSA. V was shortened by 5 bases and J by 3 bases, with 15 bases between the two germline ends. The CDR3 covers 15 residues. Written as DNA, the CDR3 is TGTGCCAGCAGCCCAACGGGGTTTAGGACAGATACGCAGTATTTT. Residues: CASSPTGFRTDTQYF.

This clonotype came up a few times. The chain uses TRBV7-3 and TRBJ2-3; D remains unclear. This CDR3 region has 14 residues. V was trimmed by 5 bases and J by 1 base, leaving 10 bases between them. The germline CDR1 and CDR2 sequences are SGHTA and FQGTGA. The CDR3 DNA sequence: TGTGCCAGCAGCCTGAGGACGGGCACAGATACGCAGTATTTT. This gives the protein CASSLRTGTDTQYF.

This rearrangement joins TRBV3-1 to TRBJ2-5; 11 positions match TRBD2. After removal of 3 bases from V and 3 bases from J, the junction contained 6 bases not matched to a gene. Germline CDR1 reads LGHDT; CDR2 reads YNNKEL (reference sequence). The CDR3 runs 16 residues. The CDR3 reads CASSQVRLAGKETQYF. CDR3 nucleotides: TGTGCCAGCAGCCAGGTGCGACTAGCGGGGAAAGAGACCCAGTACTTC.

This rearrangement joins TRBV2 to TRBJ1-6; no definite D call. Trimming took off 4 bases at V and 5 bases at J, with 9 bases between the two ends. Germline values: CDR1 SNHLY, CDR2 FYNNEI. The CDR3 consists of 14 residues. CDR3 nucleotide sequence: TGTGCCAGCAGTGGGGGATCCCATAATTCACCCCTCCACTTT. It translates to CASSGGSHNSPLHF.

This rearrangement joins TRBV6-2 or TRBV6-3 to TRBJ1-2; 7 bases fit TRBD1. Germline trimming cut 6 bases from V and 2 bases from J; bases unmatched to any gene: 3. The CDR3 has 13 amino acids. The germline gives CDR1 MNHEY, CDR2 SVGEGT. The CDR3 spells CASSTTGNYGYTF. CDR3 sequence (DNA): TGTGCCAGCAGCACGACAGGGAACTATGGCTACACCTTC.

This clonotype ranks as medium-sized (0.01 to 0.1%). V is TRBV6-1 and J is TRBJ2-1; no reliable D call. V was trimmed by 2 bases and J by 3 bases, leaving 8 bases between them. Looked up from germline, CDR1 is MNHNS and CDR2 is SASEGT. This CDR3 has 14 residues. The CDR3 here is CASSETDDYNEQFF. CDR3 nucleotide sequence: TGTGCCAGCAGTGAAACCGACGACTACAATGAGCAGTTCTTC.

This clonotype was counted a few times. The CDR3: CSALRVRYMNTEAFF. In DNA, the CDR3 is TGCAGTGCCCTCCGTGTCAGGTACATGAACACTGAAGCTTTCTTT. The J gene is TRBJ1-1, the V gene TRBV20-1; D ambiguous. This CDR3 is 15 amino acids long. Trimming took 6 bases from V and 0 from J, leaving 17 bases between them. Per germline, CDR1 DFQATT and CDR2 SNEGSKA (reference sequence).

Within the sample, this clonotype is medium-sized. The chain links TRBV25-1 to TRBJ2-3, with TRBD1 identical over 10 bases. This CDR3 contains 17 residues. The V and J ends lost 6 bases and 1 base, in that order; junction bases with no gene match: 10. Germline CDR1 and CDR2: MGHDK and SYGVNS. The CDR3 region is CASSLTGQGLGTDTQYF. Written as DNA, the CDR3 is TGTGCCAGCAGCCTCACGGGACAGGGGCTGGGCACAGATACGCAGTATTTT.

The sample holds a few counts of this clonotype. The V call is TRBV27, the J call TRBJ1-2; no definite D call. With 4 bases removed from V and 1 base from J, the gap between germline ends came to 16 bases. CDR3 length: 16 amino acids. The V gene's germline CDR1 is MNHEY and CDR2 SMNVEV (reference sequence). The chain's CDR3 is CASSSYSTRINYGYTF. Here the CDR3 DNA reads TGTGCCAGCAGTTCGTACAGCACTCGTATTAACTATGGCTACACCTTC.

By proportion, this clonotype is medium-sized. CDR3 nucleotide sequence: TGTGCCACCAGTGGCCGTGGATCCGGGACAGACTACACCTTC. This translates into CATSGRGSGTDYTF. The V and J genes are TRBV24-1 and TRBJ1-2; 7 positions agree with TRBD1. The V gene end was trimmed by 5 bases and the J gene end by 10 bases; junction bases not matched to a gene: 12. Germline lookup yields CDR1 KGHDR and CDR2 SFDVKD. CDR3 length equals 14 residues.

This clonotype was observed a few times. The genes are TRBV4-1 and TRBJ2-7; 10 bases line up with TRBD1. CDR1 and CDR2 (germline): MGHRA, YSYEKL. Unmatched junction bases numbered 15, after V lost 0 bases and J lost 4 bases. This CDR3 region has 19 residues. CDR3 DNA: TGCGCCAGCAGCCAAGAGCAAGGGGTGGGACAGGGGTTTGAATACGAGCAGTACTTC. Translating it yields CASSQEQGVGQGFEYEQYF.

The V gene is TRBV24-1, the J gene TRBJ2-1, with 9 positions matching TRBD1. Germline CDR1 reads KGHDR; CDR2 reads SFDVKD. The V and J ends lost 5 bases and 5 bases, in that order; junction bases with no gene match: 6. The CDR3 totals 15 residues. The CDR3 sequence is CATSVLDRGNNEQFF. The CDR3 nucleotides read TGTGCCACCAGTGTCCTGGACAGGGGTAACAATGAGCAGTTCTTC.

This clonotype has more than one count but fewer than ten. The J gene is TRBJ1-2, the V gene TRBV6-5, with D tentatively TRBD1 (6 bases). The CDR3 runs to 13 residues. CDR1 is MNHEY, CDR2 SVGAGI, per germline. V lost 4 bases, J lost 7 bases, and 13 bases lay in between. In nucleotides, the CDR3 is TGTGCCAGCAGTTCGGACAGACGTTCTGGCTACACCTTC. It encodes CASSSDRRSGYTF.

The genes are TRBV6-1 and TRBJ2-5; D remains unclear. From germline, CDR1 is MNHNS and CDR2 SASEGT. This CDR3 is built from 16 residues. V lost 3 bases and J 0 bases, leaving 14 bases between the germline ends. The CDR3 DNA reads as TGTGCCAGCAGTGAGAACGGAGAACAGCACCAAGAGACCCAGTACTTC. As protein: CASSENGEQHQETQYF.

The V call is TRBV5-8, the J call TRBJ2-5; D possibly corresponds to TRBD2 (6 bases). V lost 0 bases and J 4 bases, leaving 13 bases between the germline ends. CDR3 length: 15 amino acids. Germline assignment: CDR1 SGHTS and CDR2 YDEGEE. The CDR3 spells CASSLGDSLRETQYF. The DNA of the CDR3 is TGTGCCAGCAGCTTGGGGGACTCCCTACGAGAGACCCAGTACTTC.

The V call is TRBV7-9, the J call TRBJ2-2; 7 bases map to TRBD1. Germline V CDR1 and CDR2: SEHNR, FQNEAQ (reference sequence). The V gene end was trimmed by 4 bases and the J gene end by 6 bases; junction bases not matched to a gene: 8. The CDR3 totals 15 residues. The CDR3 DNA reads TGTGCCAGCAGCTATGACAGGGTGCTGGCCGGGGAGCTGTTTTTT. It is translated as CASSYDRVLAGELFF. The full variable domain, in which reference TRBV7-9 and TRBJ2-2 provide the parts outside the CDR3, is DTGVSQNPRHKITKRGQNVTFRCDPISEHNRLYWYRQTLGQGPEFLTYFQNEAQLEKSRLLSDRFSAERPKGSFSTLEIQRTEQGDSAMYLCASSYDRVLAGELFFGEGSRLTVL.

This clonotype appeared once. Germline is not matched at one junction end, which may reflect a read error. This rearrangement joins TRBV7-3 to TRBJ2-3, with D possibly being TRBD2 (7 bases). The germline gives CDR1 SGHTA, CDR2 FQGTGA. The CDR3 covers 14 residues. CDR3 protein: CAGSLTGGPDTQYF. CDR3 DNA sequence: TGTGCCGGCAGCTTAACGGGGGGCCCAGATACGCAGTATTTT.

This clonotype was seen only once. The chain couples TRBV24-1 to TRBJ2-1; 8 nucleotides match TRBD1. Per the germline V gene, CDR1 is KGHDR and CDR2 is SFDVKD. The length of the CDR3 is 16 residues. Trimming took 4 bases from V and 7 from J; bases not matched to a gene: 11. CDR3 in amino acids: CATSDRGQGLWNEQFF. The CDR3 DNA sequence: TGTGCCACCAGTGACCGTGGACAGGGCCTCTGGAATGAGCAGTTCTTC.

This clonotype was seen more than once but under ten times. The V and J genes are TRBV25-1 and TRBJ2-7; D gene uncertain. This CDR3 is built from 12 residues. Germline CDR1 reads MGHDK; CDR2 reads SYGVNS. V shed 3 bases and J shed 6 bases, with 9 bases lying between them. CDR3 bases: TGTGCCAGCAGTGATAAGGCCGGCGAGCAGTACTTC. Protein sequence: CASSDKAGEQYF.

In this sample, this clonotype is medium-sized. V is TRBV6-1 and J is TRBJ2-2; D might be TRBD1 (5 bases). The V gene lost 7 bases and the J gene lost 4 bases, with 13 bases spanning the gap. Germline CDR1 MNHNS, CDR2 SASEGT. This CDR3 has 14 residues. The DNA of the CDR3 is TGTGCCAGCAAGCAAAGCAGGGCCACCGGGGAGCTGTTTTTT. Translated, it gives CASKQSRATGELFF.